The rows below give T cell receptor beta chains drawn from one sample of a study of blood T cells in healthy people across ages. TCRdb independently ran MiXCR on the 5' RACE reads; one entry per CDR3 protein. Of a few hundred thousand distinct CDR3 sequences listed, approximately 51% are singletons. The sequenced sample consisted of blood. The receptor set was obtained from a man aged 55 to 70 in good health. CDR3s include the opening cysteine and the closing phenylalanine or tryptophan. The D gene is left open where the match is weak.

>TRBV6-1|-
CASSTTRADTQYF
>TRBV11-2|-
CASSPLGLPSNEQFF
>TRBV20-1|TRBD2
CSATSGLAKNIQYF
>TRBV29-1|TRBD2
CSAQGLAGGTGELFF
>TRBV24-1|-
CVTSVNGYTGELFF
>TRBV20-1|TRBD1
CSAVDRDKETQYF
>TRBV18|-
CASSPTGSTDTQYF
>TRBV5-1|-
CASSLAAGRGNEQFF
>TRBV3-1|TRBD1
CTSSQPTGVGYEQYF
>TRBV6-1|-
CATGSGQTQYF
>TRBV18|-
CASSPWASVYF
>TRBV12-3/TRBV12-4|-
CASSSGDPRRDEQFF
>TRBV7-9|TRBD1
CASSPGTASTEAFF
>TRBV16|TRBD1
CASSHTGANEKLFF
>TRBV20-1|TRBD2
CSASSGGTTRNIQYF
>TRBV7-6|-
CASNPRTGWGYQETQYF
>TRBV29-1|-
CSGKGGDAYNEQFF
>TRBV28|TRBD2
CASIRLAGADTQYF
>TRBV10-3|-
CAISDGPCEQYF
>TRBV7-9|TRBD2
CASSLGTNQETQYF
>TRBV24-1|TRBD2
CATSKTGRQTQYF
>TRBV7-9|TRBD1
CASSLGQGSYNEQFF
>TRBV6-5|TRBD1
CASSLAGGTNTEAFF
>TRBV7-2|-
CASSLVTYEQYF
>TRBV28|-
CASSLPGSADTQYF
>TRBV6-1|-
CASSEIGQPSYEQYF
>TRBV24-1|-
CATSVGGLSNQPQHF
>TRBV5-4|-
CASSPGRGASTDTQYF
>TRBV12-3/TRBV12-4|-
CASSFSPGGMVGGYTF
>TRBV6-5|TRBD1
CASSYDLTGNYGYTF
>TRBV7-6|TRBD2
CASSLVAGGPDTQYF
>TRBV7-2|-
CASSLRAGLNYGYTF
>TRBV7-9|TRBD1
CASSPRGYQETQYF
>TRBV3-1|-
CASSQERLSIAYF
>TRBV27|-
CASSLSVPQENSPLHF
>TRBV5-4|-
CASSGRKDFTDTQYF
>TRBV30|-
CAWSVFPSSTDTQYF
>TRBV7-3|TRBD1
CASSPGQNRHLSSYNEQYF
>TRBV7-8|TRBD2
CASSFVLAGGPRETQYF
>TRBV9|-
CASSVGSRGANTEAFF
>TRBV6-5|-
CASSYTTVPGAALHF